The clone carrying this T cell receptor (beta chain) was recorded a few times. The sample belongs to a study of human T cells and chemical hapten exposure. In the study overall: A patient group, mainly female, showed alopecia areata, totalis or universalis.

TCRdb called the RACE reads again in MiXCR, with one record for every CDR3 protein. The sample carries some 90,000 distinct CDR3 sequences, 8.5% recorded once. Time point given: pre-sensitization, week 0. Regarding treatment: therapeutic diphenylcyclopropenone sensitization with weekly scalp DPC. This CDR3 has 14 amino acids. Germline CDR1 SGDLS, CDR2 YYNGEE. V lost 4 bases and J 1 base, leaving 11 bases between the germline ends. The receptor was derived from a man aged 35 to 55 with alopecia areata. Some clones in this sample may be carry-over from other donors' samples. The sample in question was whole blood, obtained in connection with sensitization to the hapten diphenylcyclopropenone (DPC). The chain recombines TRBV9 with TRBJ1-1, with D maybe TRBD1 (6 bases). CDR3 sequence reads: CASSLMTGNTEAFF. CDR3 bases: TGTGCCAGCAGCCTGATGACAGGGAACACTGAAGCTTTCTTT.